The sequence of this TCR beta chain was determined in a study of graft-versus-host responses after intestinal transplantation. Germline loops: CDR1 SQVTM, CDR2 ANQGSEA. Germline trimming cut 7 bases from V and 2 bases from J; bases unmatched to any gene: 12. This CDR3 is built from 15 residues. Profiling relied on immunoSEQ multiplex PCR, and the TCRdb table lists in-frame clones only, not all of them. The sample consists of roughly 69,000 clones, roughly 92% of them appearing once. The origin of this receptor is a human patient who received an intestinal transplant, so some T cells may come from the graft donor. This sample comprised bone marrow, obtained roughly 780 days after intestinal transplantation. The chain links TRBV29-1 to TRBJ2-7; 9 bases match TRBD1. The CDR3 coding sequence is TGCAGCGCCGCCACCCATGGGACAGGGACCTACGAGCAGTACTTC. It codes for CSAATHGTGTYEQYF.